This T cell receptor beta chain was recovered during a study of Ad26.COV2.S vaccination and SARS-CoV-2 variants. Sequencing used immunoSEQ multiplex PCR; TCRdb keeps in-frame clones, though not all of them. The sample includes some 640,000 clones, around 90% of them seen just once. V lost 6 bases to trimming and J lost 5 bases, with 10 bases between them. CDR3 length equals 11 residues. The V gene's germline CDR1 is DFQATT and CDR2 SNEGSKA (reference sequence). The treatment here: 15 to 20 received Ad26.COV2.S at low or high dose, single or two shots; about 5 received placebo; per-sample allocation not given. Repertoires come from day 63 after the first vaccine or placebo injection.

This sequence was found in a person between 18 and 60 years old who received the Ad26.COV2.S COVID-19 vaccine or a placebo. The input for sequencing was peripheral blood, taken in a trial of Ad26.COV2.S vaccine versus placebo. The genes are TRBV20-1 and TRBJ2-5; D possibly corresponds to TRBD2 (6 bases). The CDR3 here is CSANGGETQYF. In nucleotides, the CDR3 is TGCAGTGCAAACGGGGGTGAGACCCAGTACTTC.